Reported below is one T cell receptor beta chain. The antigen is undetermined. This CDR3 is 13 amino acids long. V lost 6 bases, J lost 4 bases, and 12 bases lay in between. These data belong to a study of vaccination effects on CD4 cells after COVID-19. Before sequencing, viral peptide pools were used by the ViraFEST assay to expand antigen-specific CD4+ T cells. Having been cultured for roughly 10 days, the cells underwent CD4+ T cell isolation. Nucleocapsid antibodies were negative in the vaccine recipients, who had never had SARS-CoV-2 infection. Every well housed two million PBMC, which grew in culture alongside about 10 IU/ml IL-2 and about 10 ug/ml peptides. The repertoire was sequenced with immunoSEQ multiplex PCR; TCRdb's copy has only in-frame clones and lacks some. This sample has around 45,000 clones, with just over 75% found just once. Broader study findings: The study, lacking early post-infection timepoints, had few convalescent patients.

The TCR comes from a human donor who received a COVID-19 vaccine. This sequence joins TRBV12-3 or TRBV12-4 and TRBJ2-5, with unresolved D. Sequenced material: CD4+ T cells from PBMCs cultured with SARS-CoV-2 spike peptides, taken before COVID-19 vaccination. This chain's CDR3 is CASRGSTLETQYF. CDR3 DNA: TGTGCCAGCAGGGGGTCAACGTTAGAGACCCAGTACTTC.